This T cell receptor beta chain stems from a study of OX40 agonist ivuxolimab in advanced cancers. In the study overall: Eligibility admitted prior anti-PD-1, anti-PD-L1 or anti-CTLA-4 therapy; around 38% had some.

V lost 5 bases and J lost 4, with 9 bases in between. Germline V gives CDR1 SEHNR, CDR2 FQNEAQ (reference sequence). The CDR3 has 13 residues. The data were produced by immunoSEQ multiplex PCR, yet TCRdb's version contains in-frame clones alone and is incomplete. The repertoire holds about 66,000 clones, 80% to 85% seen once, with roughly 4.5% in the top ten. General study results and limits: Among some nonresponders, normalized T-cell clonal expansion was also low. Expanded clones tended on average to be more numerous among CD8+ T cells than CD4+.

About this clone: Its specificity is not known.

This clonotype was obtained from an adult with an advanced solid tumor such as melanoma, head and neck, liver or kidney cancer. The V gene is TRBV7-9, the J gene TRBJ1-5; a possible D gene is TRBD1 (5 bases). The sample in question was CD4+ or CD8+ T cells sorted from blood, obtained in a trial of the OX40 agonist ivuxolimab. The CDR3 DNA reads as TGTGCCAGCAGCCGGACACTTAATCAGCCCCAGCATTTT. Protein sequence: CASSRTLNQPQHF.